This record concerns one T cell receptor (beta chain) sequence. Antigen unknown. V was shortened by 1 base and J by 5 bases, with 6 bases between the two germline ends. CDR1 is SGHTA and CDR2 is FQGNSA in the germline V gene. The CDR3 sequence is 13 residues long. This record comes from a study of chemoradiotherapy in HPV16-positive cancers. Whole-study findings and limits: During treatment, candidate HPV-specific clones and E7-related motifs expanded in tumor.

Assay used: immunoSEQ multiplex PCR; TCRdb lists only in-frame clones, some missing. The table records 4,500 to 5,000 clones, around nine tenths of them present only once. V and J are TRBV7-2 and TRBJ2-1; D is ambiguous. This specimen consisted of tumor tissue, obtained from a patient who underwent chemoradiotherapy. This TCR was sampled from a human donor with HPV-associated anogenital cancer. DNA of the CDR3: TGTGCCAGCAGCTTAGTCGCTAACAATGAGCAGTTCTTC. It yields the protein CASSLVANNEQFF. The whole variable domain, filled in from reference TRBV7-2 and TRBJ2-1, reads GAGVSQSPSNKVTEKGKDVELRCDPISGHTALYWYRQSLGQGLEFLIYFQGNSAPDKSGLPSDRFSAERTGGSVSTLTIQRTQQEDSAVYLCASSLVANNEQFFGPGTRLTVL.